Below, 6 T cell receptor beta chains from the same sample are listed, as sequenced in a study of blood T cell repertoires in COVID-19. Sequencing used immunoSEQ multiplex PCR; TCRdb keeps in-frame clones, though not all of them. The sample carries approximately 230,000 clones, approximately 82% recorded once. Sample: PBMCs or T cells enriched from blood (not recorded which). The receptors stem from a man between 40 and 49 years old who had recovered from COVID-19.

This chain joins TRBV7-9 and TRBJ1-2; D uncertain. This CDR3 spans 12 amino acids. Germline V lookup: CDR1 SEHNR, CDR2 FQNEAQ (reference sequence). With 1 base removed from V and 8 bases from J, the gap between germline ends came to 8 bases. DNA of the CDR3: TGTGCCAGCAGCTTAGTCATGGGCGGCTACACCTTC. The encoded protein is CASSLVMGGYTF.

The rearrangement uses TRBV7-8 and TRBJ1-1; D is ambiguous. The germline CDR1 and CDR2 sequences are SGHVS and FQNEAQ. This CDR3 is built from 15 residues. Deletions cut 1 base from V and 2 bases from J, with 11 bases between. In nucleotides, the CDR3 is TGTGCCAGCAGCTTAGAGCGGGCGATTAACACTGAAGCTTTCTTT. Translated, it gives CASSLERAINTEAFF.

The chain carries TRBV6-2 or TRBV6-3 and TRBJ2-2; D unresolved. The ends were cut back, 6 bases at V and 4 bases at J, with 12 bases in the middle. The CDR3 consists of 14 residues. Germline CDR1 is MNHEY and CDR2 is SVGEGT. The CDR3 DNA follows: TGTGCCAGCAGCCGCTTGCCAGGCACCGGGGAGCTGTTTTTT. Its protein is CASSRLPGTGELFF.

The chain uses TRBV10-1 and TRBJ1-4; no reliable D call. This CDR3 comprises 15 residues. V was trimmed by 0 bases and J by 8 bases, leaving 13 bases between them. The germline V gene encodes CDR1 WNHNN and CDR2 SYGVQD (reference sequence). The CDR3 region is CASSESMGAWEKLFF. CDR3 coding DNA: TGCGCCAGCAGTGAGTCGATGGGCGCATGGGAAAAACTGTTTTTT.

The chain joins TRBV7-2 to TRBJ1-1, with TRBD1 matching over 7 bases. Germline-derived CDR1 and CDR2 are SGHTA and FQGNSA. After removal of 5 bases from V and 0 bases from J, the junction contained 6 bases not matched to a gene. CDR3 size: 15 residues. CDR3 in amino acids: CASSTPGTVNTEAFF. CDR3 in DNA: TGTGCCAGCAGCACCCCCGGGACAGTGAACACTGAAGCTTTCTTT. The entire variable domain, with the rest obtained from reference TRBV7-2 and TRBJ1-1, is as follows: GAGVSQSPSNKVTEKGKDVELRCDPISGHTALYWYRQSLGQGLEFLIYFQGNSAPDKSGLPSDRFSAERTGGSVSTLTIQRTQQEDSAVYLCASSTPGTVNTEAFFGQGTRLTVV.

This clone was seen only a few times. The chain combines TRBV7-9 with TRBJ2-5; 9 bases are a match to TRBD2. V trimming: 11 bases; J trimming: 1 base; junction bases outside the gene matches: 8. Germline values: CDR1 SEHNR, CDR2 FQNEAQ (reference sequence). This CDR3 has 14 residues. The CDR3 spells CAGEREAFQETQYF. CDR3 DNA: TGTGCCGGGGAGCGGGAGGCTTTCCAAGAGACCCAGTACTTC.